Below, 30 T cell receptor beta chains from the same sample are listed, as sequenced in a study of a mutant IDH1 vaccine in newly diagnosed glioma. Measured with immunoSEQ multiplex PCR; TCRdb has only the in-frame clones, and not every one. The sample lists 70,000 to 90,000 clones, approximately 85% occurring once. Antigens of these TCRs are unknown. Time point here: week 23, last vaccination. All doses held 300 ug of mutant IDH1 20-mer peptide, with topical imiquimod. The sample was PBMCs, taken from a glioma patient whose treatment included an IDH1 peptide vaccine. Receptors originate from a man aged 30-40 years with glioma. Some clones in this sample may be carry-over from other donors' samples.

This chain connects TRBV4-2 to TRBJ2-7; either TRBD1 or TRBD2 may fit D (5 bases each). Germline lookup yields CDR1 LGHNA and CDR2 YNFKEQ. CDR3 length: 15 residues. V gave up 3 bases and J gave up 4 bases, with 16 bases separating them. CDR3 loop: CASSHPGAEPYEQYF. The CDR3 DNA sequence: TGTGCCAGCAGCCATCCCGGGGCGGAGCCATACGAGCAGTACTTC.

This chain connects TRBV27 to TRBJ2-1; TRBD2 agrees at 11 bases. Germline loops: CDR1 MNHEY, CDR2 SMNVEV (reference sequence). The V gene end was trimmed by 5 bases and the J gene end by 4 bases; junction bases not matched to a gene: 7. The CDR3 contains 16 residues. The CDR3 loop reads CASSARLAGPYNEQFF. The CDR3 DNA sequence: TGTGCCAGCAGTGCCAGACTAGCGGGGCCATACAATGAGCAGTTCTTC.

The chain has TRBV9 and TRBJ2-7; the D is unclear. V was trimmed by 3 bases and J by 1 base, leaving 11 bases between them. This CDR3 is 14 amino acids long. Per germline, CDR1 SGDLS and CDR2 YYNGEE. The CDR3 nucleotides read TGTGCCAGCAGCGCCACAATGGCATCCTACGAGCAGTACTTC. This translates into CASSATMASYEQYF. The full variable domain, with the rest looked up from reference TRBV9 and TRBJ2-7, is DSGVTQTPKHLITATGQRVTLRCSPRSGDLSVYWYQQSLDQGLQFLIQYYNGEERAKGNILERFSAQQFPDLHSELNLSSLELGDSALYFCASSATMASYEQYFGPGTRLTVT.

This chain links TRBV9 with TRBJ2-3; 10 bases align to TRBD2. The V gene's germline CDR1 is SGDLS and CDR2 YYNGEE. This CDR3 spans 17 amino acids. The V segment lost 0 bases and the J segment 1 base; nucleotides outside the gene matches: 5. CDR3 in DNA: TGTGCCAGCAGCGTAGATCCTAGCGGGAGTGGCACAGATACGCAGTATTTT. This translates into CASSVDPSGSGTDTQYF.

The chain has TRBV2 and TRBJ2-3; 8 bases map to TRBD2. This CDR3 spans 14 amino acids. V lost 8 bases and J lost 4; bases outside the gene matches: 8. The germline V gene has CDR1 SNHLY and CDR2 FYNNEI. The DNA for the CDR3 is TGTGCCAGCCTCGCGGGAGGTAGCGCAGATACGCAGTATTTT. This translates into CASLAGGSADTQYF. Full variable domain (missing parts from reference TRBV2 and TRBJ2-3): EPEVTQTPSHQVTQMGQEVILRCVPISNHLYFYWYRQILGQKVEFLVSFYNNEISEKSEIFDDQFSVERPDGSNFTLKIRSTKLEDSAMYFCASLAGGSADTQYFGPGTRLTVL.

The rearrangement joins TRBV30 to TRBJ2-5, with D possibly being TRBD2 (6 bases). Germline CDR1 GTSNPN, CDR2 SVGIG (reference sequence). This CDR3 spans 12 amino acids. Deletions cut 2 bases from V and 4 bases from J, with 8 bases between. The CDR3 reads CAWSYGGETQYF. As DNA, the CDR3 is TGTGCCTGGAGTTACGGGGGAGAGACCCAGTACTTC.

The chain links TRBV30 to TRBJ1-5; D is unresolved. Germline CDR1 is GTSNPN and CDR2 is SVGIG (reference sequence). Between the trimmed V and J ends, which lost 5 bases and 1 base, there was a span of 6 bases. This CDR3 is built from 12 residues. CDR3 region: CAWGDSNQPQHF. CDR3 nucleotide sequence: TGTGCCTGGGGAGACAGCAATCAGCCCCAGCATTTT.

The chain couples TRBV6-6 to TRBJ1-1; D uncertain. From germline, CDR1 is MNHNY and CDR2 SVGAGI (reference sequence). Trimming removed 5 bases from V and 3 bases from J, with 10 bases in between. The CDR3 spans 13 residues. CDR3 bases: TGTGCCAGCAGTCACCCGGACGACACTGAAGCTTTCTTT. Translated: CASSHPDDTEAFF.

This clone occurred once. The CDR3 protein is CASILRPTGEQYF. The CDR3 region has the DNA TGTGCCAGCATCCTAAGACCGACCGGCGAGCAGTACTTC. J is TRBJ2-7 and V is TRBV6-1; D remains unclear. Germline values: CDR1 MNHNS, CDR2 SASEGT. This CDR3 spans 13 amino acids. V was pared by 7 bases and J by 6 bases, with 16 bases between.

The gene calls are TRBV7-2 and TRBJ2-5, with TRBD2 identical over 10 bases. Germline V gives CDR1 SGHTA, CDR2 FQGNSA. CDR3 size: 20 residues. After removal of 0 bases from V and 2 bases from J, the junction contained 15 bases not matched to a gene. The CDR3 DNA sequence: TGTGCCAGCAGCTTAGCGCCCCTAGCTAGCGGGGGACAAACGCAAGAGACCCAGTACTTC. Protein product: CASSLAPLASGGQTQETQYF.

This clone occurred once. In DNA, the CDR3 is TGTGCCAGCAGCTTAGCGGGCAGGGGCAGGTCACCCCTCCACTTT. Translated, it gives CASSLAGRGRSPLHF. The genes are TRBV7-2 and TRBJ1-6; possibly TRBD1 for D (6 bases). V dropped 0 bases and J dropped 10 bases, with 13 bases sitting between them. Germline V gives CDR1 SGHTA, CDR2 FQGNSA. The CDR3 runs to 15 residues.

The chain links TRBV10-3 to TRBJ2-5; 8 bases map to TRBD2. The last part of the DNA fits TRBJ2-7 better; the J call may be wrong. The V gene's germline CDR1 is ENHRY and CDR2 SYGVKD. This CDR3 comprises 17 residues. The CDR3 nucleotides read TGTGCCATCAGCCCCGGGAGAGCGGGAGTTCGTTCCTACGAGCAGTACTTC. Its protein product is CAISPGRAGVRSYEQYF.

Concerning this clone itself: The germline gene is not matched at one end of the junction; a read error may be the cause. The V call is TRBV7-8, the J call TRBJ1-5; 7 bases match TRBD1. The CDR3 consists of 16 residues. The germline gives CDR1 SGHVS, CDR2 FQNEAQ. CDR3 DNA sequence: TGTGCCAGCCGCTTAGGAGGGGGCTACGGCAATCAGCCCCAGCATTTT. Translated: CASRLGGGYGNQPQHF.

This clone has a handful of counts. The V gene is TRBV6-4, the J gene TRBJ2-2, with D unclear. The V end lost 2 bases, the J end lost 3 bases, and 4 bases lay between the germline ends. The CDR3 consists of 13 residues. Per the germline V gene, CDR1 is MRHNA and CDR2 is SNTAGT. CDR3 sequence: CASSDRDTGELFF. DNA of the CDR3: TGTGCCAGCAGTGACAGGGACACCGGGGAGCTGTTTTTT.

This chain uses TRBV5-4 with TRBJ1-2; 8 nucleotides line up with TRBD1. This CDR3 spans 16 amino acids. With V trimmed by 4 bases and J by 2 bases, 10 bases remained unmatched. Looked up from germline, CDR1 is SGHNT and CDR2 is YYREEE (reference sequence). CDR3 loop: CASSALNRGKNYGYTF. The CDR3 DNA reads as TGTGCCAGCAGCGCTCTAAACAGGGGGAAAAACTATGGCTACACCTTC.

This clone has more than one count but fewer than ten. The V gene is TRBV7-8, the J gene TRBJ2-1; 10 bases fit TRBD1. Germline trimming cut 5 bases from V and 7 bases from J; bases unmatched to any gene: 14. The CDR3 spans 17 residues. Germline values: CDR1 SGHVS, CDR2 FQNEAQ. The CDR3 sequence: CASSARPWDRGMNEQFF. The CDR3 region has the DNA TGTGCCAGCAGCGCCCGCCCCTGGGACAGGGGTATGAATGAGCAGTTCTTC. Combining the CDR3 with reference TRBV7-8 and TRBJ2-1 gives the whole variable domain GAGVSQSPRYKVAKRGQDVALRCDPISGHVSLFWYQQALGQGPEFLTYFQNEAQLDKSGLPSDRFFAERPEGSVSTLKIQRTQQEDSAVYLCASSARPWDRGMNEQFFGPGTRLTVL.

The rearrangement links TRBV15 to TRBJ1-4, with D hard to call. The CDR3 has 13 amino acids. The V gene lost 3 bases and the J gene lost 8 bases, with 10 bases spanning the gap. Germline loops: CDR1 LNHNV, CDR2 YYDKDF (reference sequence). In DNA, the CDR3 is TGTGCCACCAGCAGGGCACTCACAGAAAAACTGTTTTTT. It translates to CATSRALTEKLFF.

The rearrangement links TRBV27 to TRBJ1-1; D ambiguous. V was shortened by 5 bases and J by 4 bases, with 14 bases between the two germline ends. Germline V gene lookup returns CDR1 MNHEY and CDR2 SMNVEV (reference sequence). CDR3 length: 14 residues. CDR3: CASSPRLRTTEAFF. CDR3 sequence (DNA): TGTGCCAGCAGTCCCCGCCTCCGGACCACTGAAGCTTTCTTT.

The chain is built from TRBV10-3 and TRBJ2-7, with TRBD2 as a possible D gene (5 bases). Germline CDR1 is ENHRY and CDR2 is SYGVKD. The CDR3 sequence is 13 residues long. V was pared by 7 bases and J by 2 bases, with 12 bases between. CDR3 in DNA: TGTGCCATCATGGACTCCCAGGCCTACGAGCAGTACTTC. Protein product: CAIMDSQAYEQYF.

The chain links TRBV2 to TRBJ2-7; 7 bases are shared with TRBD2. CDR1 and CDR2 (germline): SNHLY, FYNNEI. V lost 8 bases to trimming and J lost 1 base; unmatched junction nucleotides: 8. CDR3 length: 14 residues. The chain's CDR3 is CASSRDYSSYEQYF. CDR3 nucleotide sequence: TGTGCCAGCTCCCGGGACTACTCTTCCTACGAGCAGTACTTC.

Here the CDR3 reads CASSAREGRAQETQYF. CDR3 sequence (DNA): TGTGCCAGCAGCGCCCGGGAGGGTAGGGCCCAAGAGACCCAGTACTTC. The J gene is TRBJ2-5, the V gene TRBV9; TRBD2 agrees at 8 bases. The CDR3 runs 16 residues. V lost 3 bases and J lost 1; bases outside the gene matches: 8. Germline V gives CDR1 SGDLS, CDR2 YYNGEE.

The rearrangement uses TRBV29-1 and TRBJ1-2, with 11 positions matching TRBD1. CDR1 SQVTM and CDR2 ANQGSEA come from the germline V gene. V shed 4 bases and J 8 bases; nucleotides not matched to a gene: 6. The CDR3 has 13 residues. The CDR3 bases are TGCAGCGTTGGATCCCGGACAGGGGGCGGCTACACCTTC. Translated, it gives CSVGSRTGGGYTF.

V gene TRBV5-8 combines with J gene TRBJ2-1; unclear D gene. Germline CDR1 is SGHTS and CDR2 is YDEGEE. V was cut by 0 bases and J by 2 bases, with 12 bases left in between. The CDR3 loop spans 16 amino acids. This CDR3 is CASSLGRYPAYNEQFF. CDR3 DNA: TGTGCCAGCAGCTTGGGAAGGTACCCCGCCTACAATGAGCAGTTCTTC.

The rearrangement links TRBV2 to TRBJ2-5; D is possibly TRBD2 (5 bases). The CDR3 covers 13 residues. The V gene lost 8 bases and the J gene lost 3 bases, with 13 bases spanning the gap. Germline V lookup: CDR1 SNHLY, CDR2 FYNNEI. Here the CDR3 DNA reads TGTGCCAGCGGCCAAAACGGGGAAGAGACCCAGTACTTC. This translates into CASGQNGEETQYF.

CDR3 nucleotide sequence: TGCGCCAGCAGCTTCGCGGGACAGGGAGATGAAAAACTGTTTTTT. It is translated as CASSFAGQGDEKLFF. This chain connects TRBV5-1 to TRBJ1-4, with 9 bases lining up with TRBD1. CDR3 length equals 15 residues. The V gene's germline CDR1 is SGHRS and CDR2 YFSETQ. V shed 2 bases, J shed 6 bases, and the junction held 5 bases outside the gene matches.

This CDR3 is CASSFRAGLAKETQYF. The CDR3 DNA reads as TGTGCCAGCAGCTTCAGAGCGGGACTAGCCAAAGAGACCCAGTACTTC. The V and J genes are TRBV7-9 and TRBJ2-5; TRBD2 matches at 9 bases. The germline CDR1 and CDR2 sequences are SEHNR and FQNEAQ (reference sequence). The CDR3 length is 16 residues. J was trimmed by 3 bases and V by 3 bases; bases with no gene match: 8.

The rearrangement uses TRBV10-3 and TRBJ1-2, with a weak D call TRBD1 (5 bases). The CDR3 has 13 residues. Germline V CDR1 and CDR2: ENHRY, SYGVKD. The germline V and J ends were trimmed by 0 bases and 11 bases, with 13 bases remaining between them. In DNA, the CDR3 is TGTGCCATCAGTGAGTCGACAGCGTTTCTTTACACCTTC. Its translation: CAISESTAFLYTF.

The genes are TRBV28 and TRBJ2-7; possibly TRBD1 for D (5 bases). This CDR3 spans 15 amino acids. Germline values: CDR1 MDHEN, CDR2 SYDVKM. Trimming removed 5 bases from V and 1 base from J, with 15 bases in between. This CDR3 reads CASSLRQSHSYEQYF. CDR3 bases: TGTGCCAGCAGTCTTAGACAGTCCCATTCCTACGAGCAGTACTTC. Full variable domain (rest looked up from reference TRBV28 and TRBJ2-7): DVKVTQSSRYLVKRTGEKVFLECVQDMDHENMFWYRQDPGLGLRLIYFSYDVKMKEKGDIPEGYSVSREKKERFSLILESASTNQTSMYLCASSLRQSHSYEQYFGPGTRLTVT.

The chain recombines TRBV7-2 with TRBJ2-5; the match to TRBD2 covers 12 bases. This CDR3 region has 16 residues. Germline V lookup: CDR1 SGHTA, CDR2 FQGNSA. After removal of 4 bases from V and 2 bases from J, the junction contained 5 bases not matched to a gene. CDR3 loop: CASSWGLAGPQETQYF. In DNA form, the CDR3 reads TGTGCCAGCAGCTGGGGACTAGCGGGCCCACAAGAGACCCAGTACTTC.

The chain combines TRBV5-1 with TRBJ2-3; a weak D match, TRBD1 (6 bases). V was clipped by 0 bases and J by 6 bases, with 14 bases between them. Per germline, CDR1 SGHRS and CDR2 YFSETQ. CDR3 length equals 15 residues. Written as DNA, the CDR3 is TGCGCCAGCAGCTTGGTGGCAGGGGTCTCGGATACGCAGTATTTT. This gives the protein CASSLVAGVSDTQYF.